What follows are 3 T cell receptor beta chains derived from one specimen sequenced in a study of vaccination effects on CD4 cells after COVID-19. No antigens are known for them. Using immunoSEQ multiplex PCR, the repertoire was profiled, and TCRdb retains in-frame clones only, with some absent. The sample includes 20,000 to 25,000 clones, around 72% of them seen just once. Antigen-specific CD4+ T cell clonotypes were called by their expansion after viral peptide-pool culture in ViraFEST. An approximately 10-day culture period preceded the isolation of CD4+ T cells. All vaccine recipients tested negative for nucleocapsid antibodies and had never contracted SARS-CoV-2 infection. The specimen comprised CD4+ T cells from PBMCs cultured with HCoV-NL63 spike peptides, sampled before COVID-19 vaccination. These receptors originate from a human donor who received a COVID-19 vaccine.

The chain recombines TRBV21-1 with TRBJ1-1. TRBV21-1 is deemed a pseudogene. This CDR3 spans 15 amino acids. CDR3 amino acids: CASITEDAMNTEAFF. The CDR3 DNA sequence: TGTGCCAGCATCACCGAGGACGCCATGAACACTGAAGCTTTCTTT.

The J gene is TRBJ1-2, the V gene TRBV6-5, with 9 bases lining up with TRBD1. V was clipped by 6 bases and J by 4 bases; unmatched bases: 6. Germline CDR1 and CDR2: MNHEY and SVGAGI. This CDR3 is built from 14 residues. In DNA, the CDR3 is TGTGCCAGCAGGGAGGACAGGGGACCCTATGGCTACACCTTC. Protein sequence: CASREDRGPYGYTF.

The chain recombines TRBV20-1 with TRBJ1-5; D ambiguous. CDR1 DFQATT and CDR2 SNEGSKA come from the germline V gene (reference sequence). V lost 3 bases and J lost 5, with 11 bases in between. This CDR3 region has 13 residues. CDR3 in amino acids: CSASDKHHQPQHF. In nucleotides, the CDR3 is TGCAGTGCTAGTGACAAGCACCATCAGCCCCAGCATTTT.